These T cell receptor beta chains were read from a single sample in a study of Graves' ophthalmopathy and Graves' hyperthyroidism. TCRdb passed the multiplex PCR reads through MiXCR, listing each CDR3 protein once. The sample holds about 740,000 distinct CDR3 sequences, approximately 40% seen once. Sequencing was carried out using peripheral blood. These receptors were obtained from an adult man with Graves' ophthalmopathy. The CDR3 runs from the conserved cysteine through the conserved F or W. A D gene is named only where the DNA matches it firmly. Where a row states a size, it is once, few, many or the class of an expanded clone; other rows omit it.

TGTGCCAGCAGCGAACGGGACAGACCTCGCTATGGCTACACCTTC	CASSERDRPRYGYTF	TRBD1	TRBJ1-2	many	TRBV9
TGCAGCGCCCTTTCGGGGGGGACAGATACGCAGTATTTT	CSALSGGTDTQYF	TRBD2	TRBJ2-3	NA	TRBV29-1
TGTGCCAGCAGCCCGGGACAGGGGCGAGGCTATGGCTACACCTTC	CASSPGQGRGYGYTF	TRBD1	TRBJ1-2	few	TRBV5-4
TGTGCCATCAGTGAAGGGACAGGGGACGGGGAGACCCAGTACTTC	CAISEGTGDGETQYF	TRBD1	TRBJ2-5	NA	TRBV10-3
TGTGCCAGCAGCGGGGGACGGGCGGAGAGCTCCTACGAGCAGTACTTC	CASSGGRAESSYEQYF	NA	TRBJ2-7	few	TRBV7-9
TGCAGCGTTCAGCCGACAGGGACGGACTATAGCAATCAGCCCCAGCATTTT	CSVQPTGTDYSNQPQHF	TRBD1	TRBJ1-5	NA	TRBV29-1
TGCAGTGCTAGAGGTGGGACGAGCTACGAGCAGTACTTC	CSARGGTSYEQYF	NA	TRBJ2-7	many	TRBV20-1
TGTGCCCCCAAGGTGGACCCTCCCCAGGCGGGCGAGCAGTACTTC	CAPKVDPPQAGEQYF	NA	TRBJ2-7	NA	TRBV7-7
TGCAGCGTTGAAGAGATTCAGGGGGCAGGGACTGAAGCTTTCTTT	CSVEEIQGAGTEAFF	TRBD1	TRBJ1-1	many	TRBV29-1
TGTGCCAGTAGTATCCGGGGACAGGGGTGGCGTAGCAATCAGCCCCAGCATTTT	CASSIRGQGWRSNQPQHF	TRBD1	TRBJ1-5	NA	TRBV19
TGCAGTGCTACTCCCGGGGGGACCCAGTACTTC	CSATPGGTQYF	NA	TRBJ2-5	many	TRBV20-1
TGTGCCAGCAGTGGCCTCGGGGGACAGACCGGGGAGCTGTTTTTT	CASSGLGGQTGELFF	NA	TRBJ2-2	NA	TRBV7-9
TGTGCCAGCAGTTCCCGGGGCCAAGGGGCCTACGAGCAGTACTTC	CASSSRGQGAYEQYF	NA	TRBJ2-7	NA	TRBV25-1
TGTGCCAGTAGTATCCCCGCACAGGGGGCCGCTGAAGCTTTCTTT	CASSIPAQGAAEAFF	TRBD1	TRBJ1-1	NA	TRBV7-9
TGTGCCAGCACCGCACCGGAGGGTGCCACTGAAGCTTTCTTT	CASTAPEGATEAFF	NA	TRBJ1-1	NA	TRBV7-9
TGTGCCAGCAGTTACACTCAGGGGCCCTACGAGCAGTACTTC	CASSYTQGPYEQYF	NA	TRBJ2-7	NA	TRBV2
TGTGCCAGCAGCTTAGTAAAACAGGGTCCCCAGCATTTT	CASSLVKQGPQHF	NA	TRBJ1-5	NA	TRBV7-9
TGCAGCGTAGTGCCTCGGGACTCCACGTTCAGCGACGAGCAGTACTTC	CSVVPRDSTFSDEQYF	NA	TRBJ2-7	NA	TRBV29-1
TGTGCCAGCAGCTTCGGCACAAACTATGGCTACACCTTC	CASSFGTNYGYTF	NA	TRBJ1-2	NA	TRBV7-9
TGTGCCAGCAGCAAGACCGGACAGGTTGCTCAGCCCCAGCATTTT	CASSKTGQVAQPQHF	TRBD1	TRBJ1-5	NA	TRBV24-1
TGTGCCAGCAGTGAGTTTTTGGGGGGATCTATGTATTATGGCAATCAGCCCCAGCATTTT	CASSEFLGGSMYYGNQPQHF	NA	TRBJ1-5	few	TRBV2
TGTGCCAGCAGCTTCGCTGATGTCAATGGCTACACCTTC	CASSFADVNGYTF	NA	TRBJ1-2	many	TRBV7-9
TGCGCCAGCAGCTTTGGACAGGGGGAGAGGGAGCAGTACTTC	CASSFGQGEREQYF	TRBD1	TRBJ2-7	NA	TRBV5-1